The entry that follows covers one T cell receptor beta chain sequence. This sample is drawn from a study of monozygotic twins with inflammatory bowel disease. TCRdb derives one entry per CDR3 protein from the 5' RACE reads, leaving out DNA. The table for this sample gives around 370,000 distinct CDR3 sequences. Looked up from germline, CDR1 is LNHDA and CDR2 is SQIVND (reference sequence). The CDR3 extends over 16 amino acids. Sequencing was performed on blood. J is TRBJ2-6 and V is TRBV19. This clonotype was sampled from a human donor with ulcerative colitis or Crohn's disease, or a healthy co-twin of an affected twin (not recorded which). The CDR3 loop is CASRLLRSSGANVLTF.